This T cell receptor beta chain comes out of a study of Graves' ophthalmopathy and Graves' hyperthyroidism. This clonotype was observed at least ten times. The ends lost 6 bases at V and 5 bases at J; junction bases unmatched: 9. CDR3 length equals 15 residues. RNA transcripts yielded amplified TCR beta CDR3 regions. An initial RT-PCR round employing HTBI primers preceded a second-round multiplex PCR. Via MiXCR, TCRdb re-called the multiplex PCR reads, giving one row per CDR3 protein. Altogether a few hundred thousand distinct CDR3 sequences are present, approximately 18% being singletons, with the ten largest covering roughly 2.3%.

This chain connects TRBV12-3 or TRBV12-4 to TRBJ2-7; 11 bases are a match to TRBD2. Sequencing was performed on peripheral blood. This clonotype was obtained from an adult woman with stable Graves' hyperthyroidism. CDR3: CASSSSSGRYHEQYF. The DNA of the CDR3 is TGTGCCAGCAGCTCCTCTAGCGGGAGGTACCACGAGCAGTACTTC.